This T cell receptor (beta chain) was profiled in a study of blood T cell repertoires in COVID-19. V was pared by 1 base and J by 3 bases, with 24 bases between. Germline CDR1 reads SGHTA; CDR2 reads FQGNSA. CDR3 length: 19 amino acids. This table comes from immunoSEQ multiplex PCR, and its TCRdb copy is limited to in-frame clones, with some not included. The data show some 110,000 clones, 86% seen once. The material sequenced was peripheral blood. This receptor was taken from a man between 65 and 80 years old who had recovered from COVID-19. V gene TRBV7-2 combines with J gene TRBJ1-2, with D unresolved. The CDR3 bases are TGTGCCAGCAGCTTAGTAATTCAGGTTTCCCCCCGAATGGACTATGGCTACACCTTC. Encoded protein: CASSLVIQVSPRMDYGYTF.